One sample yielded the 12 T cell receptor beta chains listed below, sequenced in a study of molecular identifiers for immune sequencing clone quantification. MiXCR, run by TCRdb on the PCR reads, gives a single entry per CDR3 protein. The data contain 460,000 or so distinct CDR3 sequences, 20% to 25% of them singletons. What was sequenced was naive CD8+ T cells from blood, with Jurkat cell RNA spiked in. Subset here: FACS-sorted CD8+CD4-CCR7+CD45RA+ naive T cells. The receptors originated from a human donor in good health. Some libraries in this study had Jurkat cell RNA spiked in.

A remark on this clonotype: Possible read error: a much larger clone is one base away. This rearrangement joins TRBV11-2 to TRBJ1-2; no clear D gene. The CDR3 runs to 17 residues. Trimming took off 6 bases at V and 0 bases at J, with 20 bases between the two ends. From germline, CDR1 is SGHAT and CDR2 FQNNGV. CDR3 region: CASSEAMVQIANYGYTF. CDR3 nucleotide sequence: TGTGCCAGCAGTGAAGCGATGGTACAGATTGCTAACTATGGCTACACCTTC.

This clonotype was picked up a small number of times. The chain joins TRBV5-6 to TRBJ2-7, with D possibly matching TRBD2 (5 bases). The CDR3 sequence is 13 residues long. With 4 bases removed from V and 6 bases from J, the gap between germline ends came to 14 bases. Germline CDR1 reads SGHDT; CDR2 reads YYEEEE. CDR3 in DNA: TGTGCCAGCAGCCCGGGGTGGCCGCTCGAGCAGTACTTC. This gives the protein CASSPGWPLEQYF.

The CDR3 sequence: CASSLGFSGGRETQYF. In DNA form, the CDR3 reads TGTGCCAGCAGCTTAGGCTTTTCGGGGGGCCGAGAGACCCAGTACTTC. The gene calls are TRBV11-2 and TRBJ2-5, with D perhaps matching TRBD2 (7 bases). The CDR3 extends over 16 amino acids. Germline assignment: CDR1 SGHAT and CDR2 FQNNGV. The V end lost 1 base, the J end lost 4 bases, and 16 bases lay between the germline ends.

This clonotype was counted ten times or more. The V gene is TRBV28, the J gene TRBJ2-1; unclear D gene. CDR3 size: 17 residues. The V and J ends lost 2 bases and 2 bases respectively, with 16 bases between them. Germline V lookup: CDR1 MDHEN, CDR2 SYDVKM. CDR3 nucleotide sequence: TGTGCCAGCAGTTTACGCCTGGTCCCCGATCCCTACAATGAGCAGTTCTTC. Its protein product is CASSLRLVPDPYNEQFF.

Many counts were recorded for this clonotype. The CDR3 region is CATQYSNQPQHF. The CDR3 DNA is TGTGCCACCCAGTATAGCAATCAGCCCCAGCATTTT. The chain combines TRBV27 with TRBJ1-5; D is undetermined. Germline V gene data show CDR1 as MNHEY and CDR2 as SMNVEV (reference sequence). The CDR3 has 12 amino acids. V lost 10 bases to trimming and J lost 0 bases, with 7 bases between them.

This clonotype showed up many times. The V and J genes are TRBV7-9 and TRBJ2-3; 7 bases are a match to TRBD2. Per the germline V gene, CDR1 is SEHNR and CDR2 is FQNEAQ (reference sequence). The CDR3 is 16 amino acids. V dropped 7 bases and J dropped 2; count of bases not matched to a gene: 12. Written as DNA, the CDR3 is TGTGCCAGCACCTACCAAGGCGGGGGAATCACAGATACGCAGTATTTT. Translation: CASTYQGGGITDTQYF.

This clonotype was seen ten or more times. This chain uses TRBV10-3 with TRBJ2-7; TRBD1 might be the D (5 bases). Deletions cut 3 bases from V and 2 bases from J, with 11 bases between. Germline-derived CDR1 and CDR2 are ENHRY and SYGVKD. This CDR3 has 14 residues. The CDR3 here is CAISDLNRPYEQYF. CDR3 in DNA: TGTGCCATCAGTGACTTGAACAGGCCCTACGAGCAGTACTTC.

The table lists this clonotype with many counts. The gene calls are TRBV20-1 and TRBJ2-4; 12 bases are a match to TRBD2. J lost 8 bases, V lost 5 bases, and 10 bases had no gene match. This CDR3 has 15 amino acids. Germline V gene sequence: CDR1 DFQATT, CDR2 SNEGSKA (reference sequence). The chain's CDR3 is CSALPTSGSIDIQYF. The CDR3 DNA follows: TGCAGTGCTTTACCGACTAGCGGGAGTATAGACATTCAGTACTTC.

The table lists this clonotype with many counts. This chain uses TRBV4-2 with TRBJ2-3; D is uncertain. Trimming left V 1 base short and J 5 bases short, with 1 base between. The CDR3 is 11 amino acids. Germline V gene sequence: CDR1 LGHNA, CDR2 YNFKEQ. The CDR3 DNA sequence: TGTGCCAGCAGCCAAGGAGATACGCAGTATTTT. Its protein product is CASSQGDTQYF.

The chain is built from TRBV20-1 and TRBJ2-7; 9 nucleotides agree with TRBD2. The CDR3 consists of 15 residues. Germline V gives CDR1 DFQATT, CDR2 SNEGSKA (reference sequence). Trimming removed 0 bases from V and 0 bases from J; junction bases left unmatched: 3. CDR3 residues: CSARDPGLASYEQYF. For the CDR3, the DNA is TGCAGTGCTAGAGATCCGGGACTAGCCTCCTACGAGCAGTACTTC.

The V gene is TRBV12-3 or TRBV12-4, the J gene TRBJ1-4; TRBD1 is a possible D gene (5 bases). Trimming stripped 7 bases from V and 8 bases from J, with 17 bases between. The CDR3 totals 14 residues. In DNA form, the CDR3 reads TGTGCCAGCACCATCTCAGGGAGAGGCGAAAAACTGTTTTTT. Protein product: CASTISGRGEKLFF.

Many counts were recorded for this clonotype. The chain recombines TRBV2 with TRBJ2-3; D possibly corresponds to TRBD1 (5 bases). The CDR3 contains 16 residues. Trimming stripped 1 base from V and 4 bases from J, with 15 bases between. CDR1 and CDR2 (germline): SNHLY, FYNNEI. The CDR3 coding sequence is TGTGCCAGCAGTGAAGGGGTTGCAGGGTTTGCAGATACGCAGTATTTT. This sequence encodes CASSEGVAGFADTQYF.